The rows below give T cell receptor beta chains drawn from one sample of a study of control samples from healthy donors and cancer patients. Libraries were prepared by immunoSEQ multiplex PCR; TCRdb keeps only in-frame clonotypes and omits some of them. The sample consists of about 43,000 clones, roughly 94% of them appearing once. Sequencing used blood. Every receptor here comes from a man aged 55 to 70 in good health. Both conserved end residues are part of each CDR3. Each record gives: D gene, J gene, V gene, CDR3 DNA, CDR3 protein. D genes are given only for firm matches.

.,TRBJ1-1,TRBV12-5,TGTGCTAGTGGTCCCTCCTTAGGGGGGAACACTGAAGCTTTCTTT,CASGPSLGGNTEAFF
.,TRBJ1-3,TRBV3-1/TRBV3-2,TGTGCCAGCAGCCAAGCTTCGGAATCCGGAAACACCATATATTTT,CASSQASESGNTIYF
TRBD1,TRBJ1-5,TRBV7-9,TGTGCCAGCAGCTTAGATCTTAGGGGACAGGGGGCGACTCAGCCCCAGCATTTT,CASSLDLRGQGATQPQHF
TRBD1,TRBJ1-1,TRBV10-3,TGTGCCATCAGGCGACAGGGTGGGAATACTGAAGCTTTCTTT,CAIRRQGGNTEAFF
.,TRBJ2-7,TRBV5-6,TGTGCCTCCAGCCCGAGTCTCCGACGCTACGAGCAGTACTTC,CASSPSLRRYEQYF
.,TRBJ2-2,TRBV6-5,TGTGCCAGCAGTTCCCAGGGGTTGGGAACCGGGGAGCTGTTTTTT,CASSSQGLGTGELFF
.,TRBJ2-3,TRBV18,TGTGCCAGCTCACCACTGGGGACGATCACAGATACGCAGTATTTT,CASSPLGTITDTQYF
.,TRBJ1-4,TRBV5-5,TGTGCCAGCACCTCTTGGGATAGGCGAAGTGAAAAACTGTTTTTT,CASTSWDRRSEKLFF
TRBD2,TRBJ2-5,TRBV11-2,TGTGCCAGCAGCTTAGGAGTTAGCGGGAGACCCCCAGAGACCCAGTACTTC,CASSLGVSGRPPETQYF
TRBD1,TRBJ2-1,TRBV19,TGTGCCAGTAGTATTTGGGGACAGAGCTCCTACAATGAGCAGTTCTTC,CASSIWGQSSYNEQFF
.,TRBJ2-5,TRBV19,TGTGCCAGTAACAAGGGATTGGTGGCGGGTCGGGAGACCCAGTACTTC,CASNKGLVAGRETQYF
TRBD1,TRBJ1-1,TRBV9,TGTGCCAGCAGCGTAGAGGGGGGACAGGGACGAGCTTTCTTT,CASSVEGGQGRAFF